This T cell receptor beta chain was captured by sequencing in a study of T cell responses to AZD1222 COVID-19 vaccine. Comment on this clone: Its specificity is unknown.

The CDR3 is 13 amino acids. CDR1 is SGHRS and CDR2 is YFSETQ in the germline V gene. V lost 4 bases, J lost 2 bases, and 7 bases lay in between. The protocol was immunoSEQ multiplex PCR, while the TCRdb copy is restricted to in-frame clones and leaves out a portion. There are around 130,000 clones in the sample; around nine tenths occur only once, and 4.2% lies in the top ten. Study outcomes and limitations: Among the donors, most were white British and more were female, and clonal diversity was possibly underestimated. Unmutated variant regions reportedly attract nearly half of all spike-specific TCRs. Repertoire sampling happened only post peak T cell response. Dominant at 160-218 and 743-854, vaccine-associated CD4 TCRs also spanned spike.

The receptor comes from an adult who received the MenACWY meningococcal vaccine as a control. This specimen was peripheral blood, taken 28 days after the second dose of the MenACWY control vaccine. The chain employs TRBV5-1 and TRBJ1-3; TRBD1 is a possible D gene (5 bases). The CDR3: CASSAGAGNTIYF. CDR3 coding DNA: TGCGCCAGCAGCGCGGGGGCTGGAAACACCATATATTTT.